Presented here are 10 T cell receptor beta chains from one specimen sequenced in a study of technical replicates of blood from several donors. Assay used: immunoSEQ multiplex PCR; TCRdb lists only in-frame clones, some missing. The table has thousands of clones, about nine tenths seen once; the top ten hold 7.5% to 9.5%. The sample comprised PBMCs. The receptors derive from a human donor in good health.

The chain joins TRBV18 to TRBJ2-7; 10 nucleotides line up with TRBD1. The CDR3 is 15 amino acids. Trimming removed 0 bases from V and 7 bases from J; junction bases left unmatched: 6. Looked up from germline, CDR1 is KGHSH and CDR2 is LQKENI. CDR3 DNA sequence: TGTGCCAGCTCACCACCGACGACAGGGGGCGAGGAGCAGTACTTC. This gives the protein CASSPPTTGGEEQYF. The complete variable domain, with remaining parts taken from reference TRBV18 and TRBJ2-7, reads NAGVMQNPRHLVRRRGQEARLRCSPMKGHSHVYWYRQLPEEGLKFMVYLQKENIIDESGMPKERFSAEFPKEGPSILRIQQVVRGDSAAYFCASSPPTTGGEEQYFGPGTRLTVT.

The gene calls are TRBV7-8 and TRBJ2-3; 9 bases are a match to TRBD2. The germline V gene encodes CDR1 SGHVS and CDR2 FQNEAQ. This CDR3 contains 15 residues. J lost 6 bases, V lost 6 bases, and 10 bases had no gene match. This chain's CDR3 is CASRSGLASGDTQYF. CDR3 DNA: TGTGCCAGCAGGTCTGGACTAGCGAGTGGGGATACGCAGTATTTT.

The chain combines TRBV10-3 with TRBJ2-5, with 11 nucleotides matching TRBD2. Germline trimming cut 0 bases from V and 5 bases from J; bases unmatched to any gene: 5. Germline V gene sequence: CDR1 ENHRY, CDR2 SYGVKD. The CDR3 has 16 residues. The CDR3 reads CAISESVAGGAETQYF. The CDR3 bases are TGTGCCATCAGTGAGTCTGTAGCGGGAGGGGCGGAGACCCAGTACTTC.

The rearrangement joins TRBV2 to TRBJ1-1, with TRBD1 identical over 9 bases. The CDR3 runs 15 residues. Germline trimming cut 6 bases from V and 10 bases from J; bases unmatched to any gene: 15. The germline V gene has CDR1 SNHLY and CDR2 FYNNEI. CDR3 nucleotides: TGTGCCAGCAGGGAGGAGGGACAGGGAACGAAGGGAGCTTTCTTT. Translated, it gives CASREEGQGTKGAFF.

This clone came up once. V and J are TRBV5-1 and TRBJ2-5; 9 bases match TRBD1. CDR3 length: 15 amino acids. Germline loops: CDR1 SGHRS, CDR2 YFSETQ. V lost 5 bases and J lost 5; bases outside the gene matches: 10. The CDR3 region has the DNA TGCGCCAGCAGTTCGACAGGGGGGAGTATGGAGACCCAGTACTTC. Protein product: CASSSTGGSMETQYF.

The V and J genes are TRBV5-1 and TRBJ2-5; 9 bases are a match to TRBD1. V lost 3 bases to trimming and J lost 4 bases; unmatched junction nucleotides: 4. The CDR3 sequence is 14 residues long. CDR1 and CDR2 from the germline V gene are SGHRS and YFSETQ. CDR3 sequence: CASSSGQGGETQYF. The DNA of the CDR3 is TGCGCCAGCAGCTCGGGACAGGGAGGAGAGACCCAGTACTTC.

This CDR3 reads CASSQSESSYEQYF. The DNA for the CDR3 is TGCGCCAGCAGCCAGAGCGAGAGCTCCTACGAGCAGTACTTC. The chain combines TRBV4-1 with TRBJ2-7, with D unclear. Germline V gives CDR1 MGHRA, CDR2 YSYEKL. The CDR3 is 14 residues long. Trimming took off 3 bases at V and 0 bases at J, with 9 bases between the two ends.

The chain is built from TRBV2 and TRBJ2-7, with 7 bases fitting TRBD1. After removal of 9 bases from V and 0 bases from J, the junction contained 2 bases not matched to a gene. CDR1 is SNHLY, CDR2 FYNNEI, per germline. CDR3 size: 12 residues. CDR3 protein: CARGQNSYEQYF. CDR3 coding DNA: TGTGCCAGGGGACAGAACTCCTACGAGCAGTACTTC. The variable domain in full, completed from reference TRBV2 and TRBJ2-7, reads EPEVTQTPSHQVTQMGQEVILRCVPISNHLYFYWYRQILGQKVEFLVSFYNNEISEKSEIFDDQFSVERPDGSNFTLKIRSTKLEDSAMYFCARGQNSYEQYFGPGTRLTVT.

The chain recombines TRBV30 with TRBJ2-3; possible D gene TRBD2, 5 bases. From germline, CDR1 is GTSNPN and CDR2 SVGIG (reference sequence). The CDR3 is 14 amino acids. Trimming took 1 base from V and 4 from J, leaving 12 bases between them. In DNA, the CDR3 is TGTGCCTGGAGTGACCAGCGGAGTCCAGATACGCAGTATTTT. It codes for CAWSDQRSPDTQYF.

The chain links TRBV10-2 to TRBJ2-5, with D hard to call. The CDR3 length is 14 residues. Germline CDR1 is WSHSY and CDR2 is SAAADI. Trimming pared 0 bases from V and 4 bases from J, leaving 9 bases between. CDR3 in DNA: TGCGCCAGCAGTGAGTCGTCCCGAGCAGAGACCCAGTACTTC. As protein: CASSESSRAETQYF.